A single sample gave rise to the 29 T cell receptor beta chains below, sequenced in a study of CD8 T cells in Susac syndrome. RNA in amounts of roughly 0.5 to 1 ug was reverse transcribed with random hexamers. TCRdb itself ran the immunoSEQ multiplex PCR reads through MiXCR, one entry per CDR3 protein. The sample yields about 53,000 distinct CDR3 sequences, roughly 94% seen once. The sample comprised CD8+ T cells from PBMCs. Source of these receptors: a human donor with Susac syndrome.

The rearrangement joins TRBV7-8 to TRBJ1-5, with 7 bases fitting TRBD1. Germline CDR1 is SGHVS and CDR2 is FQNEAQ. V shed 4 bases, J shed 1 base, and the junction held 10 bases outside the gene matches. The CDR3 runs 17 residues. CDR3 protein: CASSSTGVRRSNQPQHF. The CDR3, as DNA: TGTGCCAGCAGCTCCACAGGGGTTCGAAGAAGCAATCAGCCCCAGCATTTT.

The gene calls are TRBV12-3 or TRBV12-4 and TRBJ2-1, with D hard to call. V shed 1 base and J shed 6 bases, with 7 bases lying between them. The CDR3 contains 13 residues. The DNA for the CDR3 is TGTGCCAGCAGTTTAGGTAGCTTCAATGAGCAGTTCTTC. Protein product: CASSLGSFNEQFF.

The V call is TRBV12-3 or TRBV12-4, the J call TRBJ2-1; 11 nucleotides line up with TRBD2. Trimming removed 6 bases from V and 0 bases from J; junction bases left unmatched: 10. CDR3 length: 18 residues. CDR3 sequence: CASSSTSGAYGSYNEQFF. The CDR3 DNA sequence: TGTGCCAGCAGCTCGACTAGCGGGGCTTACGGCTCCTACAATGAGCAGTTCTTC.

The chain links TRBV28 to TRBJ1-4; tentative D call: TRBD1 (5 bases). The germline V gene encodes CDR1 MDHEN and CDR2 SYDVKM. This CDR3 is built from 10 residues. Trimming removed 5 bases at V and 13 bases at J, with 8 bases between. In DNA form, the CDR3 reads TGTGCCAGCAGTAGGGGCAGACTGTTTTTT. As protein: CASSRGRLFF.

The V and J genes are TRBV7-8 and TRBJ2-5, with TRBD1 identical over 7 bases. The CDR3 runs to 16 residues. Germline V gene lookup returns CDR1 SGHVS and CDR2 FQNEAQ. J was trimmed by 5 bases and V by 1 base; bases with no gene match: 10. The CDR3 nucleotides are TGTGCCAGCAGCTTAGGGGGTGAGGGGGCCTGGGAGACCCAGTACTTC. Its protein is CASSLGGEGAWETQYF.

This chain uses TRBV5-4 with TRBJ1-2; a possible D gene is TRBD1 (5 bases). Trimming took 4 bases from V and 3 from J, leaving 13 bases between them. This CDR3 spans 14 amino acids. From germline, CDR1 is SGHNT and CDR2 YYREEE (reference sequence). Here the CDR3 DNA reads TGTGCCAGCAGCCCGAGTGGGGGGGACTATGGCTACACCTTC. It yields the protein CASSPSGGDYGYTF.

DNA of the CDR3: TGTGCCAGCAGCAGCAAGACAGGGGAATACGCTCAAGAGACCCAGTACTTC. Encoded protein: CASSSKTGEYAQETQYF. The gene calls are TRBV5-4 and TRBJ2-5, with 8 bases that match TRBD1. CDR3 size: 17 residues. V dropped 4 bases and J dropped 2; count of bases not matched to a gene: 13. Germline CDR1 SGHNT, CDR2 YYREEE (reference sequence). The full variable domain, rest sourced from reference TRBV5-4 and TRBJ2-5, is ETGVTQSPTHLIKTRGQQVTLRCSSQSGHNTVSWYQQALGQGPQFIFQYYREEENGRGNFPPRFSGLQFPNYSSELNVNALELDDSALYLCASSSKTGEYAQETQYFGPGTRLLVL.

The J gene is TRBJ1-5, the V gene TRBV5-1; D remains unclear. The CDR3 contains 13 residues. The V and J ends lost 0 bases and 6 bases respectively, with 7 bases between them. From germline, CDR1 is SGHRS and CDR2 YFSETQ. The CDR3 sequence is CASSLAEGQPQHF. CDR3 DNA sequence: TGCGCCAGCAGCTTGGCGGAGGGTCAGCCCCAGCATTTT. Drawing the rest from reference TRBV5-1 and TRBJ1-5, the complete variable domain is KAGVTQTPRYLIKTRGQQVTLSCSPISGHRSVSWYQQTPGQGLQFLFEYFSETQRNKGNFPGRFSGRQFSNSRSEMNVSTLELGDSALYLCASSLAEGQPQHFGDGTRLSIL.

The CDR3 nucleotides read TGTGCCAGCAGCAGCCCCACCCGGGATGGCTACACCTTC. Translation: CASSSPTRDGYTF. This chain joins TRBV7-9 and TRBJ1-2, with D uncertain. The CDR3 has 13 residues. CDR1 and CDR2 from the germline V gene are SEHNR and FQNEAQ (reference sequence). The V end was cut by 5 bases, the J end by 6 bases, with 13 bases between.

This chain links TRBV2 with TRBJ2-1; D may be TRBD1 (6 bases). Germline V lookup: CDR1 SNHLY, CDR2 FYNNEI. The ends were cut back, 7 bases at V and 1 base at J, with 11 bases in the middle. CDR3 length equals 14 residues. The CDR3 reads CASTWTESYNEQFF. Here the CDR3 DNA reads TGTGCCAGCACGTGGACAGAATCCTACAATGAGCAGTTCTTC.

CDR3 nucleotides: TGTGCCAGTAGTCCGGATAGCGGGGGGACCTACAATGAGCAGTTCTTC. As protein: CASSPDSGGTYNEQFF. The chain has TRBV19 and TRBJ2-1, with 10 bases that match TRBD2. Germline loops: CDR1 LNHDA, CDR2 SQIVND (reference sequence). The CDR3 has 16 residues. V shed 5 bases, J shed 2 bases, and the junction held 6 bases outside the gene matches.

The rearrangement uses TRBV5-4 and TRBJ2-7, with D possibly TRBD2 on 5 matching bases. The ends were cut back, 4 bases at V and 5 bases at J, with 13 bases in the middle. Germline V gene data show CDR1 as SGHNT and CDR2 as YYREEE (reference sequence). This CDR3 region has 13 residues. The CDR3 DNA reads TGTGCCAGCAGCCCCGGGGATGGCGACGAGCAGTACTTC. It specifies CASSPGDGDEQYF. Full variable domain (outside the CDR3, taken from reference TRBV5-4 and TRBJ2-7): ETGVTQSPTHLIKTRGQQVTLRCSSQSGHNTVSWYQQALGQGPQFIFQYYREEENGRGNFPPRFSGLQFPNYSSELNVNALELDDSALYLCASSPGDGDEQYFGPGTRLTVT.

The chain carries TRBV5-4 and TRBJ2-1; D is tentatively TRBD1 or TRBD2 (6 bases each). CDR3 length: 15 amino acids. Deletions cut 2 bases from V and 8 bases from J, with 17 bases between. The germline gives CDR1 SGHNT, CDR2 YYREEE (reference sequence). The CDR3, as DNA: TGTGCCAGCAGCTTTTCGGGGGCACCTACCTATGAGCAGTTCTTC. As protein: CASSFSGAPTYEQFF.

This chain links TRBV6-5 with TRBJ2-5; 9 positions agree with TRBD2. V lost 2 bases and J lost 7; bases outside the gene matches: 8. CDR1 and CDR2 (germline): MNHEY, SVGAGI. The CDR3 extends over 15 amino acids. CDR3 DNA sequence: TGTGCCAGCAGTTACGCTAGCGGGGACCCCAGGACCCAGTACTTC. Translation gives CASSYASGDPRTQYF.

The rearrangement uses TRBV20-1 and TRBJ2-5; possible D gene TRBD2, 7 bases. Trimming removed 3 bases at V and 2 bases at J, with 25 bases between. Germline-derived CDR1 and CDR2 are DFQATT and SNEGSKA (reference sequence). This CDR3 has 18 amino acids. CDR3 sequence reads: CSASSYGLRGPAQETQYF. Written as DNA, the CDR3 is TGCAGTGCTAGTAGCTACGGTTTGCGGGGGCCTGCACAAGAGACCCAGTACTTC.

The chain links TRBV29-1 to TRBJ1-5, with D perhaps TRBD1 (6 bases). Germline CDR1 SQVTM, CDR2 ANQGSEA. CDR3 length: 14 amino acids. The V end lost 4 bases, the J end lost 7 bases, and 17 bases lay between the germline ends. The CDR3 loop is CSVVLGGAGQPQHF. Written as DNA, the CDR3 is TGCAGCGTTGTATTGGGGGGGGCAGGGCAGCCCCAGCATTTT.

This chain joins TRBV4-3 and TRBJ1-5, with a tentative D call TRBD1 (5 bases). CDR3 length equals 15 residues. V lost 4 bases and J 4 bases, leaving 14 bases between the germline ends. From germline, CDR1 is LGHNA and CDR2 YSLEER. The CDR3 reads CASSLRRGTNQPQHF. CDR3 DNA sequence: TGCGCCAGCAGCCTCCGAAGGGGAACAAATCAGCCCCAGCATTTT.

The chain joins TRBV7-9 to TRBJ2-7, with D unclear. The ends were cut back, 1 base at V and 7 bases at J, with 11 bases in the middle. This CDR3 is built from 13 residues. Germline V lookup: CDR1 SEHNR, CDR2 FQNEAQ (reference sequence). As DNA, the CDR3 is TGTGCCAGCAGCTTAGTCCTCTACCCGGAGCAGTACTTC. This translates into CASSLVLYPEQYF.

The CDR3 nucleotides read TGCAGTGCTAGAGATGGTGACAGGGGGCTGATGAATGAGCAGTTCTTC. Encoded protein: CSARDGDRGLMNEQFF. The chain employs TRBV20-1 and TRBJ2-1; TRBD1 aligns across 10 bases. The trim removed 0 bases at V and 7 bases at J, leaving 9 bases unmatched. The CDR3 loop spans 16 amino acids. Looked up from germline, CDR1 is DFQATT and CDR2 is SNEGSKA (reference sequence).

This clonotype was detected only once. This sequence joins TRBV7-6 and TRBJ2-5, with no clear D. Germline V gene sequence: CDR1 SGHVS, CDR2 FNYEAQ. V was cut by 3 bases and J by 5 bases, with 13 bases left in between. This CDR3 is built from 14 residues. CDR3 bases: TGTGCCAGCAGCTTGGCTTCGAGCTGGGAGACCCAGTACTTC. It encodes CASSLASSWETQYF.

The rearrangement joins TRBV4-1 to TRBJ2-2; 8 bases agree with TRBD1. The germline V gene has CDR1 MGHRA and CDR2 YSYEKL. The CDR3 is 17 amino acids. J was trimmed by 7 bases and V by 2 bases; bases with no gene match: 12. The CDR3 DNA reads TGCGCCAGCAGCCAACCGCTTCGACAGGGGTTTATCGGGGAGCTGTTTTTT. It yields the protein CASSQPLRQGFIGELFF.

V usage is TRBV18 and J usage is TRBJ2-7; no clear D gene. Germline V lookup: CDR1 KGHSH, CDR2 LQKENI. V was shortened by 3 bases and J by 0 bases, with 3 bases between the two germline ends. This CDR3 comprises 12 residues. This chain's CDR3 is CASSPGSYEQYF. DNA for the CDR3: TGTGCCAGCTCACCGGGCTCCTACGAGCAGTACTTC.

The V call is TRBV4-1, the J call TRBJ2-1; D remains unclear. The CDR3 covers 14 residues. The germline V gene encodes CDR1 MGHRA and CDR2 YSYEKL. The V and J ends lost 4 bases and 5 bases respectively, with 12 bases between them. The DNA for the CDR3 is TGCGCCAGCAGCCTCTACCTTGAAAACAATGAGCAGTTCTTC. Amino acid sequence: CASSLYLENNEQFF.

This clonotype came up once. The rearrangement joins TRBV29-1 to TRBJ1-6, with D perhaps matching TRBD1 (6 bases). With 6 bases removed from V and 6 bases from J, the gap between germline ends came to 18 bases. The length of the CDR3 is 15 residues. Germline lookup yields CDR1 SQVTM and CDR2 ANQGSEA. The CDR3 DNA reads as TGCAGCGTATCTACCGACAGGCTCGGTAATTCACCCCTCCACTTT. Amino acid sequence: CSVSTDRLGNSPLHF. Complete variable domain (other parts from reference TRBV29-1 and TRBJ1-6): SAVISQKPSRDICQRGTSLTIQCQVDSQVTMMFWYRQQPGQSLTLIATANQGSEATYESGFVIDKFPISRPNLTFSTLTVSNMSPEDSSIYLCSVSTDRLGNSPLHFGNGTRLTVT.

The chain carries TRBV6-1 and TRBJ1-2; the D is unclear. Germline values: CDR1 MNHNS, CDR2 SASEGT. V was cut by 3 bases and J by 6 bases, with 14 bases left in between. This CDR3 comprises 14 residues. For the CDR3, the DNA is TGTGCCAGCAGTGATCGGCCTGGACGGGATGGCTACACCTTC. It codes for CASSDRPGRDGYTF.

The chain is built from TRBV2 and TRBJ2-2; TRBD1 matches 11 bases. Germline V gene data show CDR1 as SNHLY and CDR2 as FYNNEI. CDR3 length: 14 residues. Trimming cost V 7 bases and J 6 bases; bases outside gene matches: 4. CDR3 DNA sequence: TGTGCCAGCAACTCGGGACAGGGGGCCGGGGAGCTGTTTTTT. Residues: CASNSGQGAGELFF.

V is TRBV27 and J is TRBJ1-5, with D maybe TRBD1 (6 bases). The CDR3 contains 13 residues. V lost 4 bases and J lost 6, with 10 bases in between. In germline, CDR1 is MNHEY, CDR2 SMNVEV (reference sequence). DNA of the CDR3: TGTGCCAGCAGTTCCAGAGGGGGTCAGCCCCAGCATTTT. It yields the protein CASSSRGGQPQHF.

The genes are TRBV20-1 and TRBJ1-5; D is ambiguous. The CDR3 has 15 residues. Germline V gives CDR1 DFQATT, CDR2 SNEGSKA (reference sequence). V was shortened by 3 bases and J by 2 bases, with 14 bases between the two germline ends. The CDR3 sequence is CSARNGATGNQPQHF. The CDR3 DNA is TGCAGTGCTAGGAACGGCGCGACGGGCAATCAGCCCCAGCATTTT.

The rearrangement links TRBV20-1 to TRBJ2-7, with 10 bases that match TRBD2. V lost 5 bases, J lost 7 bases, and 17 bases stayed unmatched. The CDR3 contains 16 residues. Germline V gene sequence: CDR1 DFQATT, CDR2 SNEGSKA (reference sequence). The CDR3 reads CSAQRSSGGLLGEQYF. The CDR3 DNA follows: TGCAGTGCTCAACGATCTAGCGGGGGCCTCCTCGGGGAGCAGTACTTC.